The TCR beta chain under discussion was sequenced for a study of cytomegalovirus exposure and HLA in healthy donors. Whole-study context: Some 80 million unique TCRs from HLA-typed donors were held in an early data release.

As for this clone: Its antigen is not identified.

Whole-study findings and limits: On later analysis, the bulk of CMV-associated TCR beta chains appeared to be HLA-restricted. Sequencing had likely introduced a cluster of highly shared sequence variants as an artifact.

Primers: 60 Vbeta forward and 13 Jbeta reverse. Profiling relied on immunoSEQ multiplex PCR, and the TCRdb table lists in-frame clones only, not all of them. The listing records about 130,000 clones. Germline CDR1 is MNHEY and CDR2 is SMNVEV (reference sequence). The CDR3 is 17 residues long. The V and J ends lost 4 bases and 0 bases respectively, with 17 bases between them. Unrecorded immune exposures were likely, despite nominal health at sampling. The sequenced sample consisted of PBMCs. The sequence derives from a man between 18 and 35 years old in good health and CMV-seronegative. The chain recombines TRBV27 with TRBJ2-3; D possibly corresponds to TRBD1 (6 bases). CDR3 bases: TGTGCCAGCAGTTCCCTCACAACAGGGACAAGCACAGATACGCAGTATTTT. Translating it yields CASSSLTTGTSTDTQYF.